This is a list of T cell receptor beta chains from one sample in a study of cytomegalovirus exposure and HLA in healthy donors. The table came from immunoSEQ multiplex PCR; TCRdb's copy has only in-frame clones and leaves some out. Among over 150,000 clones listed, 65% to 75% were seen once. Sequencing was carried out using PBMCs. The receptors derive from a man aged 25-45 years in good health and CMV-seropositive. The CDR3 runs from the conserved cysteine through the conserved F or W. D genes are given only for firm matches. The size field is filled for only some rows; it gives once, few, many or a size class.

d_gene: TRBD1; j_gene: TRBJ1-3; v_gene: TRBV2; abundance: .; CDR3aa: CASSEGQGGGNTIYF; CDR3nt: TGTGCCAGCAGTGAAGGACAGGGTGGCGGAAACACCATATATTTT
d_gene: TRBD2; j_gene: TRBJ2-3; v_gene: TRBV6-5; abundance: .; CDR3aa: CASSSGFLAGGYTQYF; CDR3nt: TGTGCCAGCAGTTCCGGATTCCTAGCGGGGGGGTATACGCAGTATTTT
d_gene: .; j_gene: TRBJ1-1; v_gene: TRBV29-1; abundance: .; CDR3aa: CSVTGVLHTEAFF; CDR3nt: TGCAGCGTGACGGGGGTTCTGCACACTGAAGCTTTCTTT
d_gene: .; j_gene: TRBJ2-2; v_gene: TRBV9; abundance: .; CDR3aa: CASSVWIRGGTGELFF; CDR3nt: TGTGCCAGCAGCGTCTGGATTAGAGGCGGGACCGGGGAGCTGTTTTTT
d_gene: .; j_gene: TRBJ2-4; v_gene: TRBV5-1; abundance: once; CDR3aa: CASSPGQLAKNIQYF; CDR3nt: TGCGCCAGCAGCCCAGGACAGCTAGCCAAAAACATTCAGTACTTC
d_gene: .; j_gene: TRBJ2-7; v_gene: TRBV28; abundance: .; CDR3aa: CASTPTSGYEQYF; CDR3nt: TGTGCCAGCACCCCAACTAGTGGCTACGAGCAGTACTTC
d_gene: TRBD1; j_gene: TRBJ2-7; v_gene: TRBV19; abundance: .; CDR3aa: CASSRHRDRLVYEQYF; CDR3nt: TGTGCCAGTAGTCGCCATAGGGACAGGCTCGTCTACGAGCAGTACTTC
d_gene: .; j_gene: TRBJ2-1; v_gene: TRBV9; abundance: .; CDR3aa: CASSVGTNNNEQFF; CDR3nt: TGTGCCAGCAGCGTAGGGACTAACAACAATGAGCAGTTCTTC
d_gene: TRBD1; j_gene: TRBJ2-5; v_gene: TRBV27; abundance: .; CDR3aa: CASSLGQGVWETQYF; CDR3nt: TGTGCCAGCAGTCTAGGACAGGGGGTGTGGGAGACCCAGTACTTC
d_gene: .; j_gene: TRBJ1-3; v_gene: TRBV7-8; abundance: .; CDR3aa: CASSLGTTGNTIYF; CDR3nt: TGTGCCAGCAGCTTAGGGACAACTGGAAACACCATATATTTT
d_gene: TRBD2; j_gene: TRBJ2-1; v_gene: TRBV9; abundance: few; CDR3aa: CASSFTSRLAITGNEQFF; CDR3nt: TGTGCCAGCAGCTTTACGAGTAGACTAGCGATCACGGGTAATGAGCAGTTCTTC
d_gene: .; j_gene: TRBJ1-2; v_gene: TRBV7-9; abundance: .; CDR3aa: CASSPQGMNYGYTF; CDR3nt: TGTGCCAGCAGCCCCCAGGGCATGAACTATGGCTACACCTTC
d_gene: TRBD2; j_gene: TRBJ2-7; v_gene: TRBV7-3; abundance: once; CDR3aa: CASSPTSGGSYEQYF; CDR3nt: TGTGCCAGCAGCCCAACTAGCGGGGGCTCCTACGAGCAGTACTTC
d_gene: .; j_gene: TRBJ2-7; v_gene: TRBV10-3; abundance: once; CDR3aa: CAINQDLTYEQYF; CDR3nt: TGTGCCATCAACCAGGATCTAACCTACGAGCAGTACTTC
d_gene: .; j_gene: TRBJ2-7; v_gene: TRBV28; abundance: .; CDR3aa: CASRTGTRSSYEQYF; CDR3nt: TGTGCCAGCAGAACCGGGACTCGAAGCTCCTACGAGCAGTACTTC
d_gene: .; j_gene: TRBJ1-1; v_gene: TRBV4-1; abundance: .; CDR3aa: CASRLNRDGNTEAFF; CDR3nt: TGCGCCAGCAGACTAAACAGGGACGGGAACACTGAAGCTTTCTTT
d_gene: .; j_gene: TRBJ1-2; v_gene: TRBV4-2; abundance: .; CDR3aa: CASSPDEAGYGYTF; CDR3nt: TGTGCCAGCAGCCCCGACGAGGCAGGGTATGGCTACACCTTC
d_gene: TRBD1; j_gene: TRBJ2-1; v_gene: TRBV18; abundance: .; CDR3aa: CASSRRQGGDHNEQFF; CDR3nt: TGTGCCAGCTCACGGCGACAGGGGGGGGACCACAATGAGCAGTTCTTC
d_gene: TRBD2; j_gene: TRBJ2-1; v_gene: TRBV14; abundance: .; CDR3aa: CASSQVSGGLDEQFF; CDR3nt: TGTGCCAGCAGCCAAGTCAGCGGGGGGTTAGATGAGCAGTTCTTC
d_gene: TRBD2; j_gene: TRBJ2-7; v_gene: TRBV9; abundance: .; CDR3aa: CASSVATSEGYEQYF; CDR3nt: TGTGCCAGCAGCGTAGCGACTAGCGAGGGATACGAGCAGTACTTC
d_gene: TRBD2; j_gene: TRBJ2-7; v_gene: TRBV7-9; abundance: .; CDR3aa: CASSFESGRSNEQYF; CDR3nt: TGTGCCAGCAGCTTCGAGAGCGGGAGATCTAACGAGCAGTACTTC
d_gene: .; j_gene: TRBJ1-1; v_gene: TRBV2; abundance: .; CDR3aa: CASSARTTGNTEAFF; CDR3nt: TGTGCCAGCAGCGCGCGGACGACAGGGAACACTGAAGCTTTCTTT
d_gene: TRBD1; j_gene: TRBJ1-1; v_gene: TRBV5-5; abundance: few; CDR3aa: CASSLSLDRGPEAFF; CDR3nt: TGTGCCAGCAGCCTCAGCCTAGACAGGGGGCCTGAAGCTTTCTTT
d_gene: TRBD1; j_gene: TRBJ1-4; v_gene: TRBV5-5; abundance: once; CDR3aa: CASSLGSGGGEKLFF; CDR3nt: TGTGCCAGCAGCCTGGGTTCAGGGGGCGGCGAAAAACTGTTTTTT
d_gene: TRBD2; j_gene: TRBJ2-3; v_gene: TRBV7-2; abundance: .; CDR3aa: CASSLVLAGGDTQYF; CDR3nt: TGTGCCAGCAGCTTAGTACTAGCGGGAGGGGATACGCAGTATTTT
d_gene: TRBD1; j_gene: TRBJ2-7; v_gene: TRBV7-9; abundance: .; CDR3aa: CASSATGGVPYEQYF; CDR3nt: TGTGCCAGCAGCGCGACAGGGGGCGTCCCCTACGAGCAGTACTTC
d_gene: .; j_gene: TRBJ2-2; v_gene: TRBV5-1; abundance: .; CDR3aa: CASSLGAGVNTGELFF; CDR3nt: TGCGCCAGCAGCTTGGGTGCAGGGGTCAACACCGGGGAGCTGTTTTTT
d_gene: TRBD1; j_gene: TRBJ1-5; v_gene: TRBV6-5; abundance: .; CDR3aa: CASRTGGGQPQHF; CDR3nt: TGTGCCAGCAGGACAGGGGGTGGGCAGCCCCAGCATTTT
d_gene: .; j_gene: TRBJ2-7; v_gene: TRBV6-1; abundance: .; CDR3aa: CASSDYSSYEQYF; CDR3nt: TGTGCCAGCAGTGACTACAGCTCCTACGAGCAGTACTTC
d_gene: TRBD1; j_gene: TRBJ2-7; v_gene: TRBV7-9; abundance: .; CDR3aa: CSSSLPPTGEPYEQYF; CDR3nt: TGTTCCAGCAGCTTACCCCCTACAGGGGAACCCTACGAGCAGTACTTC
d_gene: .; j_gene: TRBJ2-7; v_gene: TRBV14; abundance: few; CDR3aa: CASSQFIYEQYF; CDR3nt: TGTGCCAGCAGCCAATTTATCTACGAGCAGTACTTC
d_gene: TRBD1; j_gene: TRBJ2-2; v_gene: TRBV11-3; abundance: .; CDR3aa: CASSSRTGGKNTGELFF; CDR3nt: TGTGCCAGCAGCTCTAGGACAGGGGGAAAGAACACCGGGGAGCTGTTTTTT
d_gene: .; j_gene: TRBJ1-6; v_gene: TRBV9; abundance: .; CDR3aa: CASSATFGGDSPLHF; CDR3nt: TGTGCCAGCAGCGCCACCTTCGGGGGGGATTCACCCCTCCACTTT
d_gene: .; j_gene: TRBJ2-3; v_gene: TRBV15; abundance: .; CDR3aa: CATSRGLGANTDTQYF; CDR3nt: TGTGCCACCAGCAGAGGATTGGGGGCAAACACAGATACGCAGTATTTT
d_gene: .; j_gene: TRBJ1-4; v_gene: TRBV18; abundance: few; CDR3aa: CASSLLDTAEKLFF; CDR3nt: TGTGCCAGCTCATTACTGGACACAGCTGAAAAACTGTTTTTT
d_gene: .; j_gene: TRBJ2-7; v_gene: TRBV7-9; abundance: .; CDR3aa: CASSPGGGASYEQYF; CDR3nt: TGTGCCAGCAGCCCGGGTGGCGGGGCTTCCTACGAGCAGTACTTC
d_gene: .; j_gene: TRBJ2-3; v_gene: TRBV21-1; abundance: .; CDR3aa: CASSPRDSKFADTQYF; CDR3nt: TGTGCCAGCAGCCCCCGGGACAGTAAGTTTGCAGATACGCAGTATTTT
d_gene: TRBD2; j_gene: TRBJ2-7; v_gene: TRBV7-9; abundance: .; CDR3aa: CASSLRGVGYEQYF; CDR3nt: TGTGCCAGCAGCTTACGGGGGGTGGGATACGAGCAGTACTTC
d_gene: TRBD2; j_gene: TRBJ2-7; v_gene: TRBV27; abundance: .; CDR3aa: CASSLNGRIHEQYF; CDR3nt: TGTGCCAGCAGTTTGAACGGGAGGATCCACGAGCAGTACTTC
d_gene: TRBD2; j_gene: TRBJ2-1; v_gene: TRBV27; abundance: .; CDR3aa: CASSLNVLAGSYNEQFF; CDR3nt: TGTGCCAGCAGTTTAAACGTCCTAGCGGGGTCCTACAATGAGCAGTTCTTC
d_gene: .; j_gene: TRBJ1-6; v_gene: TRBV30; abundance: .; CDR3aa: CAWSPPRGSPLHF; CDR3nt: TGTGCCTGGAGCCCTCCGCGAGGTTCACCCCTCCACTTT
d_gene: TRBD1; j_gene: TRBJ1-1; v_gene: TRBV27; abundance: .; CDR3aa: CASSSSGTAGSEAFF; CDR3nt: TGTGCCAGCAGTTCATCCGGGACAGCAGGAAGTGAAGCTTTCTTT
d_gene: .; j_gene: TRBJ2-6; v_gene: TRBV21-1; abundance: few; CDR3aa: CASSETGLDSGANVLTF; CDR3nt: TGTGCCAGCAGCGAGACAGGGCTGGACTCTGGGGCCAACGTCCTGACTTTC
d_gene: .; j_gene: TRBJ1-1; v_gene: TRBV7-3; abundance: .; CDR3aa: CASSLKGGGSLNTEAFF; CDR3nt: TGTGCCAGCAGCTTAAAGGGGGGGGGTAGCCTGAACACTGAAGCTTTCTTT
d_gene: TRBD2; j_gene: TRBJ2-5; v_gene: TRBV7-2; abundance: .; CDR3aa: CASSSRGRGGKETQYF; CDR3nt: TGTGCCAGCAGCTCCCGGGGACGCGGGGGGAAAGAGACCCAGTACTTC
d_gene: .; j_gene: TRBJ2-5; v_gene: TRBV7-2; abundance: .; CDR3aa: CASSLAPAPGGPKTQYF; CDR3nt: TGTGCCAGCAGCTTAGCTCCAGCTCCTGGAGGTCCAAAGACCCAGTACTTC
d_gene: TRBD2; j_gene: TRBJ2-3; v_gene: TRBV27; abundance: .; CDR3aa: CASSPYRREREFSSTDTQYF; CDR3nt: TGTGCCAGCAGTCCCTACCGGAGGGAGCGGGAGTTCTCTAGCACAGATACGCAGTATTTT
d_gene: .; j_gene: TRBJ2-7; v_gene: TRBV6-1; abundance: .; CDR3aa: CASSEAYNYEQYF; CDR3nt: TGTGCCAGCAGTGAAGCGTACAACTACGAGCAGTACTTC
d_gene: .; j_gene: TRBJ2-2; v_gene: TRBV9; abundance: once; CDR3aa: CASSLGGNTGELFF; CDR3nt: TGTGCCAGCAGCCTCGGGGGGAACACCGGGGAGCTGTTTTTT
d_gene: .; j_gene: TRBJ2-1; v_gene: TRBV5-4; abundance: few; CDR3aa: CASSVRRGRQFF; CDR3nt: TGTGCCAGCAGCGTACGGAGGGGCCGTCAGTTCTTC
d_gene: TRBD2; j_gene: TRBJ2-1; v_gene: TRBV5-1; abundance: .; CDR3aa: CASSSYSGSIDNEQFF; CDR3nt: TGCGCCAGCAGCTCCTATAGCGGGAGTATTGACAATGAGCAGTTCTTC
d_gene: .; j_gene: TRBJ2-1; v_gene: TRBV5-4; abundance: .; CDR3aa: CASSLGHNSKQFF; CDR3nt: TGTGCCAGCAGCTTGGGACATAACTCCAAGCAGTTCTTC